This T cell receptor (beta chain) stems from a study of T cell responses to AZD1222 COVID-19 vaccine. With regard to this clone: Its antigen is as yet unknown.

Assay used: immunoSEQ multiplex PCR; TCRdb lists only in-frame clones, some missing. The sample has about 100,000 clones; about 87% are singletons. Study-level points and caveats: Spike-specific TCR breadth and depth rose after two AZD1222 doses.

Trimming took off 0 bases at V and 2 bases at J, with 11 bases between the two ends. The length of the CDR3 is 15 residues. Looked up from germline, CDR1 is SGDLS and CDR2 is YYNGEE. The source is an adult who received the AZD1222 COVID-19 vaccine. Material: peripheral blood, obtained 28 days after the second AZD1222 dose. The genes are TRBV9 and TRBJ2-5; no reliable D call. CDR3 region: CASSVEVGPQETQYF. CDR3 nucleotides: TGTGCCAGCAGCGTAGAGGTGGGTCCTCAAGAGACCCAGTACTTC.